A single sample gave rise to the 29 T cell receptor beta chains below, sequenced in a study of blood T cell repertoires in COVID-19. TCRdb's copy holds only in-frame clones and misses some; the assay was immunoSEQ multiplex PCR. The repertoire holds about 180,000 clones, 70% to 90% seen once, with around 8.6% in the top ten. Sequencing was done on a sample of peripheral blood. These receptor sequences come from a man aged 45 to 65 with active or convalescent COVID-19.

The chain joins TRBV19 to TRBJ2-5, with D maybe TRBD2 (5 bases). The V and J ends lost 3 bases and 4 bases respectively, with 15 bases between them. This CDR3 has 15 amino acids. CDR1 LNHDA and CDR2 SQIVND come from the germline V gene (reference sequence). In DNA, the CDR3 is TGTGCCAGTAGTATCTCGGATCGGGGAAGAGAGACCCAGTACTTC. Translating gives CASSISDRGRETQYF. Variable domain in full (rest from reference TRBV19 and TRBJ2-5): DGGITQSPKYLFRKEGQNVTLSCEQNLNHDAMYWYRQDPGQGLRLIYYSQIVNDFQKGDIAEGYSVSREKKESFPLTVTSAQKNPTAFYLCASSISDRGRETQYFGPGTRLLVL.

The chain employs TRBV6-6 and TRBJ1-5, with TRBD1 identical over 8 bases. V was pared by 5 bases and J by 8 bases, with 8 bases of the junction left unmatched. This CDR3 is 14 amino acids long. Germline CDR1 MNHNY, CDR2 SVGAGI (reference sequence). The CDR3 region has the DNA TGTGCCAGCAGTCCATCGACAGGGGATGAGCCCCAGCATTTT. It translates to CASSPSTGDEPQHF.

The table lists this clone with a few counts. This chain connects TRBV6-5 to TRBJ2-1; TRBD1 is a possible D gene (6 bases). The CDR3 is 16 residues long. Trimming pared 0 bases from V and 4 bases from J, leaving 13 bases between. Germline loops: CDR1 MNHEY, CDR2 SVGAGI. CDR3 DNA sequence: TGTGCCAGCAGTTACTCGAAGGGGGACGGGTACAATGAGCAGTTCTTC. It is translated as CASSYSKGDGYNEQFF.

CDR3 nucleotide sequence: TGTGCCAGCTCACTGGAGGGGCTGAACACTGAAGCTTTCTTT. Translating it yields CASSLEGLNTEAFF. The gene calls are TRBV18 and TRBJ1-1; D perhaps matches TRBD1 (5 bases). V was trimmed by 4 bases and J by 0 bases, leaving 9 bases between them. Germline assignment: CDR1 KGHSH and CDR2 LQKENI. The CDR3 has 14 residues. The complete variable domain, with remaining parts taken from reference TRBV18 and TRBJ1-1, reads NAGVMQNPRHLVRRRGQEARLRCSPMKGHSHVYWYRQLPEEGLKFMVYLQKENIIDESGMPKERFSAEFPKEGPSILRIQQVVRGDSAAYFCASSLEGLNTEAFFGQGTRLTVV.

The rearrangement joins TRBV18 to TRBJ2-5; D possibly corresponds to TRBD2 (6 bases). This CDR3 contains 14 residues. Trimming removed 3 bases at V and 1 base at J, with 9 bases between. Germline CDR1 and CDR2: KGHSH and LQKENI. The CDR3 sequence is CASSPFGGQETQYF. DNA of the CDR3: TGTGCCAGCTCACCCTTCGGGGGCCAAGAGACCCAGTACTTC.

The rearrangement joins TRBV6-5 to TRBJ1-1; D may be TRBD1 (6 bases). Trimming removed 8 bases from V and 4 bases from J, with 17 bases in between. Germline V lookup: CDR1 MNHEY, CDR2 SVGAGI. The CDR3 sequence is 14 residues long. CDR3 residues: CASLDRQGRTEAFF. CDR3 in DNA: TGTGCCAGCCTCGACCGGCAGGGGCGCACTGAAGCTTTCTTT.

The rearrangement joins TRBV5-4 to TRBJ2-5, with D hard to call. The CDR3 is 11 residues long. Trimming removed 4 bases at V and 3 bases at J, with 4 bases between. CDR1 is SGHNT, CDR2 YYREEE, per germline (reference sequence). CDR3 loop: CASSAEETQYF. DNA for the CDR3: TGTGCCAGCAGCGCGGAAGAGACCCAGTACTTC.

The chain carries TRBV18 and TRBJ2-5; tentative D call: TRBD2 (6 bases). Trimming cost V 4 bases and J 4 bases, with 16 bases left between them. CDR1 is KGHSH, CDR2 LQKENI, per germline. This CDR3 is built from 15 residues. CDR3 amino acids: CASSLWGEFGETQYF. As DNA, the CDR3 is TGTGCCAGCTCACTATGGGGGGAATTTGGAGAGACCCAGTACTTC.

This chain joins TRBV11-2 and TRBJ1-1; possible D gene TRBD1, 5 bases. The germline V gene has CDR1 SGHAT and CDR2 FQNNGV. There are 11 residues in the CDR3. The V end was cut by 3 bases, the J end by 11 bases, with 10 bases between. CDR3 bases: TGTGCCAGCAGCTTCAGGGACTCGGCTTTCTTT. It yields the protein CASSFRDSAFF.

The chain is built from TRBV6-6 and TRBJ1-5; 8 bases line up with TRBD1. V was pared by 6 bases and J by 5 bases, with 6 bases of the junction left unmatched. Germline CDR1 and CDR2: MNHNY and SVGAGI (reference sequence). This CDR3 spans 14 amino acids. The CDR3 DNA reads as TGTGCCAGCAGCCTGGACAGGGCCGATCAGCCCCAGCATTTT. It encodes CASSLDRADQPQHF.

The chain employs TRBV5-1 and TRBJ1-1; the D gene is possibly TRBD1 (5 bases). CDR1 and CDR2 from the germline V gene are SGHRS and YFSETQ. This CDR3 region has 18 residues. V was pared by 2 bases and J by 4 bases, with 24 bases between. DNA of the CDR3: TGCGCCAGCAGCTTAGGACGGACACCTAACTTGGGCCTCACTGAAGCTTTCTTT. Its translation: CASSLGRTPNLGLTEAFF.

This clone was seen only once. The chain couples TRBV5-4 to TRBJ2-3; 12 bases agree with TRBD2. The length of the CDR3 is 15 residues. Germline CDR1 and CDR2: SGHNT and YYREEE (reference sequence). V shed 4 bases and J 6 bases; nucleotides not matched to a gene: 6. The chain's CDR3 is CASSTKLAGGDTQYF. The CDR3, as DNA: TGTGCCAGCAGCACAAAACTAGCGGGAGGTGATACGCAGTATTTT.

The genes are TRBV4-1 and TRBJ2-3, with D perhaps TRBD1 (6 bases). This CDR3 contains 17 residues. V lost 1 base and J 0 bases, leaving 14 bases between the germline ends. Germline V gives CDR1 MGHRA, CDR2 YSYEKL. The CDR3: CASSQGQQGMSTDTQYF. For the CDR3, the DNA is TGCGCCAGCAGCCAAGGTCAACAGGGAATGAGCACAGATACGCAGTATTTT.

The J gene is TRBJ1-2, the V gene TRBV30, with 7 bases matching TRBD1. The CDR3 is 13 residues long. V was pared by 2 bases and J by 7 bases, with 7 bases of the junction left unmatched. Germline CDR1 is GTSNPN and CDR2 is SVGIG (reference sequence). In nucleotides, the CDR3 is TGTGCCTGGAGTAAACAGGGGTGGGCTGGCTACACCTTC. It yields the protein CAWSKQGWAGYTF.

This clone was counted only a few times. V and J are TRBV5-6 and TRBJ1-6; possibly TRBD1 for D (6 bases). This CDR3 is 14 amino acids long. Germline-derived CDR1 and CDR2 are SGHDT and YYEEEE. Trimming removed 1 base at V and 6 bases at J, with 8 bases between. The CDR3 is CASSLLRGNSPLHF. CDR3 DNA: TGTGCCAGCAGCTTGCTCAGGGGTAATTCACCCCTCCACTTT. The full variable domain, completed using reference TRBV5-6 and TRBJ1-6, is DAGVTQSPTHLIKTRGQQVTLRCSPKSGHDTVSWYQQALGQGPQFIFQYYEEEERQRGNFPDRFSGHQFPNYSSELNVNALLLGDSALYLCASSLLRGNSPLHFGNGTRLTVT.

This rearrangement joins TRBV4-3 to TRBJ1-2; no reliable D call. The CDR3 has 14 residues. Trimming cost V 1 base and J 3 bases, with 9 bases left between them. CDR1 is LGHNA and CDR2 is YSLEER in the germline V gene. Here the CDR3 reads CASSQGQSDYGYTF. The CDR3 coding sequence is TGCGCCAGCAGCCAAGGCCAGTCCGACTATGGCTACACCTTC.

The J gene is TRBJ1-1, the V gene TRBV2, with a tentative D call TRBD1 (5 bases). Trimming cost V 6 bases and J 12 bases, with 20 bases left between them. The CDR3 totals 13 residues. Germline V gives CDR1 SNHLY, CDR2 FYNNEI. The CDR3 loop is CASSLGQASDSFF. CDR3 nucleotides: TGTGCCAGCAGCTTAGGACAAGCCTCTGATTCTTTCTTT.

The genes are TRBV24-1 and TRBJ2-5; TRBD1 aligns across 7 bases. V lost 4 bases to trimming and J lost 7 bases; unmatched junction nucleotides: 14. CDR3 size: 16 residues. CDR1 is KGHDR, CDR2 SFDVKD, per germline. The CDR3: CATSDSDRALAGTQYF. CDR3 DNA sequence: TGTGCCACCAGTGACTCTGACAGGGCGCTTGCGGGGACCCAGTACTTC.

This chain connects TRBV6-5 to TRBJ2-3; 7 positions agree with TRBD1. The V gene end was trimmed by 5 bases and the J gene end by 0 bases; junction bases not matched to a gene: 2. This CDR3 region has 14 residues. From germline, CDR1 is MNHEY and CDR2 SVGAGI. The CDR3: CASSRGQSTDTQYF. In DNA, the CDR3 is TGTGCCAGCAGTAGGGGACAGAGCACAGATACGCAGTATTTT.

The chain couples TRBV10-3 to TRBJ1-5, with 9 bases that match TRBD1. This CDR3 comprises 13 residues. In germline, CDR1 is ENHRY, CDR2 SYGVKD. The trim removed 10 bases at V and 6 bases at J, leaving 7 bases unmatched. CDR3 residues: CANSGTGLQPQHF. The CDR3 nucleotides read TGTGCCAACTCCGGGACAGGGCTTCAGCCCCAGCATTTT.

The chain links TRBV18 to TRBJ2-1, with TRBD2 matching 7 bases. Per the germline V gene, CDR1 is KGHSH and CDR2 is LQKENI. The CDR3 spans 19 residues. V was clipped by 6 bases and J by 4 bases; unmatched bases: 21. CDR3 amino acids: CASSPRAAVGVGGYNEQFF. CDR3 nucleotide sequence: TGTGCCAGCTCGCCCCGCGCAGCCGTCGGGGTGGGAGGGTACAATGAGCAGTTCTTC.

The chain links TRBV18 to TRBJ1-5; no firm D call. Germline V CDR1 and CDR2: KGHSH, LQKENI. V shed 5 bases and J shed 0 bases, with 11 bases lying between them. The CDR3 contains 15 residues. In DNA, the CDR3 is TGTGCCAGCTCATTCTCAGGCGTTAGCAATCAGCCCCAGCATTTT. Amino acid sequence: CASSFSGVSNQPQHF.

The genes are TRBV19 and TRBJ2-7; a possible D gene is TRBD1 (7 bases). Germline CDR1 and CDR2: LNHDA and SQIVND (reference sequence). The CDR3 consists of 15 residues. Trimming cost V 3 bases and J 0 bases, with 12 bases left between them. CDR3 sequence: CASSIPRGASYEQYF. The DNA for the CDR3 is TGTGCCAGTAGTATCCCCAGGGGGGCCTCCTACGAGCAGTACTTC.

CDR3 protein: CASSRTRGHTDTQYF. The CDR3 DNA reads TGTGCCAGTAGTAGGACTCGGGGACATACAGATACGCAGTATTTT. The chain recombines TRBV19 with TRBJ2-3; D perhaps matches TRBD1 (6 bases). The CDR3 is made up of 15 amino acids. CDR1 is LNHDA and CDR2 is SQIVND in the germline V gene (reference sequence). V lost 4 bases and J lost 3, with 14 bases in between.

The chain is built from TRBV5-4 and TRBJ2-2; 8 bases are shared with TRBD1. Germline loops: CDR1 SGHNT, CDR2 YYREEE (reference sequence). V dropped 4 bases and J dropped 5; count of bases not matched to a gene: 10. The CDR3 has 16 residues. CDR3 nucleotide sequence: TGTGCCAGCAGCCCGGGGACAGGTCTCAATACCGGGGAGCTGTTTTTT. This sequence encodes CASSPGTGLNTGELFF. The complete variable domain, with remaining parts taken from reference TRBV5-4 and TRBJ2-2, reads ETGVTQSPTHLIKTRGQQVTLRCSSQSGHNTVSWYQQALGQGPQFIFQYYREEENGRGNFPPRFSGLQFPNYSSELNVNALELDDSALYLCASSPGTGLNTGELFFGEGSRLTVL.

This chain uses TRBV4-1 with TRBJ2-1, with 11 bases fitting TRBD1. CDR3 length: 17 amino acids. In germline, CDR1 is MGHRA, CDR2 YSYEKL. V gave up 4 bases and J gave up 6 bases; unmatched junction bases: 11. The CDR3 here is CASSPWDRGGSGNEQFF. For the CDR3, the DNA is TGCGCCAGCAGCCCGTGGGACAGGGGGGGATCGGGCAATGAGCAGTTCTTC.

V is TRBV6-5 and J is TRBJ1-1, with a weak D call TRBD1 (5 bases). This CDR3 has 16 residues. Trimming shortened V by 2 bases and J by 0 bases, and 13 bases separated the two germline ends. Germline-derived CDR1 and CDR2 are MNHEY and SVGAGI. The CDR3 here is CASSYATQVLNTEAFF. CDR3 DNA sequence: TGTGCCAGCAGTTACGCCACACAGGTGTTGAACACTGAAGCTTTCTTT.

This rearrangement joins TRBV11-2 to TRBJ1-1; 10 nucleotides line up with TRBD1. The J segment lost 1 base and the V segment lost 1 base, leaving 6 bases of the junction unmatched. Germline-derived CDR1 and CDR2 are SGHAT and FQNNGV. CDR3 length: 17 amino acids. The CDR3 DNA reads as TGTGCCAGCAGCTTAGTAGGGACAGGGGCGCCGAACACTGAAGCTTTCTTT. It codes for CASSLVGTGAPNTEAFF. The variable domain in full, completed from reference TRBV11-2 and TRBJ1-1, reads EAGVAQSPRYKIIEKRQSVAFWCNPISGHATLYWYQQILGQGPKLLIQFQNNGVVDDSQLPKDRFSAERLKGVDSTLKIQPAKLEDSAVYLCASSLVGTGAPNTEAFFGQGTRLTVV.

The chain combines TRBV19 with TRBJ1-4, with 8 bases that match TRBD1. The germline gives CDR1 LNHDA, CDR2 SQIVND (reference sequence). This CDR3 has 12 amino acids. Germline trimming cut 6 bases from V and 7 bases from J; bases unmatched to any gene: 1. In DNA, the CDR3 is TGTGCCAGTAGGACAGGGGCTGAAAAACTGTTTTTT. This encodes CASRTGAEKLFF.